This entry describes one T cell receptor beta chain. The target antigen is unknown. A second PCR, run for about 6 to 11 cycles, used a sample-barcoded 5' primer plus a J-beta primer mix. TCRdb called the 5' RACE reads again in MiXCR, with one record for every CDR3 protein. Counted here are roughly 730,000 distinct CDR3 sequences, more than 50% occurring once; the ten biggest clones make up 20% to 30%. This specimen comes from a study of blood T cells in healthy people across ages. Germline V gene data show CDR1 as SGHDN and CDR2 as FVKESK. The CDR3 contains 15 residues. Deletions cut 0 bases from V and 4 bases from J, with 12 bases between. Whole-study findings and limits: Donor CMV infection status was unknown, possibly confounding age-related changes in expanded clonotypes.

Sequenced input: blood. The rearrangement uses TRBV14 and TRBJ1-2; perhaps TRBD1 as D (5 bases). The TCR comes from a man aged 35 to 55 in good health. The CDR3 loop is CASSQDCGTGYGYTF. The CDR3 coding sequence is TGTGCCAGCAGCCAAGATTGTGGGACCGGCTATGGCTACACCTTC. Full variable domain (remainder filled in from reference TRBV14 and TRBJ1-2): EAGVTQFPSHSVIEKGQTVTLRCDPISGHDNLYWYRRVMGKEIKFLLHFVKESKQDESGMPNNRFLAERTGGTYSTLKVQPAELEDSGVYFCASSQDCGTGYGYTFGSGTRLTVV.